This T cell receptor (beta chain) appears in the sequencing data of a study of control samples from healthy donors and cancer patients. The data were produced by immunoSEQ multiplex PCR, yet TCRdb's version contains in-frame clones alone and is incomplete. The sample records 150,000 or so clones, over 85% being singletons. The sequencing sample was made of blood. The sequence was collected from a man in his forties in good health.

Here the CDR3 reads CASSLEPQGQGEKLFF. DNA of the CDR3: TGCGCCAGCAGCTTGGAGCCCCAGGGGCAGGGTGAAAAACTGTTTTTT. This sequence joins TRBV5-1 and TRBJ1-4; D is perhaps TRBD1 (6 bases). The CDR3 is 16 residues long. Germline CDR1 and CDR2: SGHRS and YFSETQ. V was pared by 0 bases and J by 7 bases, with 16 bases between.